The rows below give T cell receptor beta chains drawn from one sample of a study of blood T cell repertoires in COVID-19. TCRdb keeps only in-frame clones here, not all; method: immunoSEQ multiplex PCR. The data show about 300,000 clones, over 75% seen once. Sequencing used peripheral blood. These receptors were obtained from a man between 18 and 35 years old with active or convalescent COVID-19. Both conserved end residues are part of each CDR3. Fields, in order: V gene, J gene, clone size, D gene, CDR3 DNA, CDR3 protein. The D gene is left open where the match is weak. Where a row states a size, it is once, few, many or the class of an expanded clone; other rows omit it.

TRBV6-2/TRBV6-3	TRBJ2-3	.	TRBD1	TGTGCCAGCAGTTACAATATCCAGGGGGCAATGGAGGCAGATACGCAGTATTTT	CASSYNIQGAMEADTQYF
TRBV18	TRBJ1-2	.	.	TGTGCCAGCTCACCACTACAGGTTGACTATGGCTACACCTTC	CASSPLQVDYGYTF
TRBV19	TRBJ2-7	.	TRBD1	TGTGCCAGTAGTTTGGCGGGACAGGGGTCCTACGAGCAGTACTTC	CASSLAGQGSYEQYF
TRBV18	TRBJ2-7	few	TRBD1	TGTGCCAGCTCACCCAGGACAGGTATTTACGAGCAGTACTTC	CASSPRTGIYEQYF
TRBV2	TRBJ1-2	.	.	TGTGCCAGCAAGATCACAGGCCTTCTCTATGGCTACACCTTC	CASKITGLLYGYTF
TRBV5-6	TRBJ2-3	.	.	TGTGCCAGCAGCTTAGGCAGGGCAGATACGCAGTATTTT	CASSLGRADTQYF
TRBV4-3	TRBJ1-3	.	.	TGCGCCAGCAGCCAATTCACAGGGTCTGCTGGAAACACCATATATTTT	CASSQFTGSAGNTIYF
TRBV19	TRBJ1-6	.	.	TGTGCCAGTACCAGCTCCTATAATTCACCCCTCCACTTT	CASTSSYNSPLHF
TRBV5-4	TRBJ2-2	.	TRBD1	TGTGCCAGCAGCCAGAACCGGGACAGGGGTCACACCGGGGAGCTGTTTTTT	CASSQNRDRGHTGELFF
TRBV19	TRBJ2-1	.	.	TGTGCCACCCAACTAGGCCATGAGCAGTTCTTC	CATQLGHEQFF
TRBV6-5	TRBJ2-3	.	.	TGTGCCAGCAGAGAGAATAGCGGACTCACAGATACGCAGTATTTT	CASRENSGLTDTQYF
TRBV5-1	TRBJ1-5	.	TRBD1	TGCGCCAGCAGCCCAGGGACAGGGATGTATCAGCCCCAGCATTTT	CASSPGTGMYQPQHF
TRBV5-1	TRBJ2-1	few	TRBD2	TGCGCCAGCAGCTTGGCCCCTAGTGGGGGGGCCTACAATGAGCAGTTCTTC	CASSLAPSGGAYNEQFF
TRBV5-8	TRBJ1-1	once	.	TGTGCCAGCAGCTTGGGCCAGTACACTGAAGCTTTCTTT	CASSLGQYTEAFF
TRBV9	TRBJ2-2	.	.	TGTGCCAGCAGGACGGGGCAGGGGAACGGGGAGCTGTTTTTT	CASRTGQGNGELFF
TRBV10-3	TRBJ2-3	.	.	TGTGCCATCAGTAAGGAAAGGGGGATTAGCACAGATACGCAGTATTTT	CAISKERGISTDTQYF
TRBV25-1	TRBJ1-3	few	.	TGTGCCAGCAGTGAATACCTTGGAAACACCATATATTTT	CASSEYLGNTIYF
TRBV6-5	TRBJ2-3	.	TRBD2	TGTGCCAGCGGGCTAGGGAGGGACACAGATACGCAGTATTTT	CASGLGRDTDTQYF
TRBV18	TRBJ1-1	.	.	TGTGCCAGCTCACCAGGTGGACATAGGAACACTGAAGCTTTCTTT	CASSPGGHRNTEAFF
TRBV5-8	TRBJ2-7	.	TRBD2	TGTGCCAGCAGCTTGGCGGGGGGTACCTACGAGCAGTACTTC	CASSLAGGTYEQYF
TRBV11-2	TRBJ2-3	.	.	TGTGCCAGCAGCTCCTCACTAGTGCACACAGATACGCAGTATTTT	CASSSSLVHTDTQYF
TRBV6-2/TRBV6-3	TRBJ1-2	.	TRBD1	TGTGCCAGCAGTGGGGGACAGCCATATGGCTACACCTTC	CASSGGQPYGYTF
TRBV18	TRBJ1-6	once	.	TGTGCCAGCTCACCAGCAGGGTCTAATTCACCCCTCCACTTT	CASSPAGSNSPLHF
TRBV7-2	TRBJ2-3	once	.	TGTGCCAGCAGCCAAGGGGGCACAGATACGCAGTATTTT	CASSQGGTDTQYF
TRBV6-2/TRBV6-3	TRBJ1-1	.	.	TGTGCCAGCAGTTACTTCGCGGTCATGAACACTGAAGCTTTCTTT	CASSYFAVMNTEAFF
TRBV10-2	TRBJ2-1	.	.	TGCGCCAGCGGAGGGGACCCCACGGACAATGAGCAGTTCTTC	CASGGDPTDNEQFF
TRBV15	TRBJ2-1	once	.	TGTGCCACCAGCAGGATCAGGGGAAATGAGCAGTTCTTC	CATSRIRGNEQFF
TRBV13	TRBJ2-3	.	.	TGTGCCAGCAGCTCACAGGGCTCCACAGATACGCAGTATTTT	CASSSQGSTDTQYF
TRBV9	TRBJ1-6	.	.	TGTGCCAGCAGCGTAGATGAGCGTTCACCCCTCCACTTT	CASSVDERSPLHF
TRBV15	TRBJ2-3	.	TRBD2	TGTGCCACCCTACCCGGGACTAGGGTCGGAGATACGCAGTATTTT	CATLPGTRVGDTQYF
TRBV4-1	TRBJ2-1	.	TRBD2	TGCGCCAGCAGCCAAGGCTCGGGGGGTTCTTGGGATGAGCAGTTCTTC	CASSQGSGGSWDEQFF
TRBV7-9	TRBJ2-7	.	TRBD2	TGTGCCAGCAGCTTGGAGGGAGGGGCGTACGAGCAGTACTTC	CASSLEGGAYEQYF
TRBV27	TRBJ1-2	.	TRBD1	TGTGCCAGCAGTTGGACAGGGGGCCTTAACTATGGCTACACCTTC	CASSWTGGLNYGYTF
TRBV18	TRBJ1-1	.	.	TGTGCCAGCTCACCCGACACAAACACTGAAGCTTTCTTT	CASSPDTNTEAFF
TRBV29-1	TRBJ1-2	.	.	TGCAGCGTCCGTACAGCTAACTATGGCTACACCTTC	CSVRTANYGYTF
TRBV4-1	TRBJ1-1	.	.	TGCGCCAGCAGCCAAGATCGAGGGGGAACTGAAGCTTTCTTT	CASSQDRGGTEAFF
TRBV10-1	TRBJ2-3	.	.	TGCGCCAGCAGTGAGTCGACAGTCAGCACAGATACGCAGTATTTT	CASSESTVSTDTQYF
TRBV21-1	TRBJ2-1	.	.	TGTGCCAGCAGCAAAGGTGGGTCAGGGCCCATTAATACCTACAATGAGCAGTTCTTC	CASSKGGSGPINTYNEQFF
TRBV9	TRBJ1-3	once	.	TGTGCCAGCAGCGTAGCTATAAGATCGTCTGGAAACACCATATATTTT	CASSVAIRSSGNTIYF
TRBV27	TRBJ2-5	.	TRBD2	TGTGCCAGCAGTTTAGTTGGAGAGCGGGGGGGGAAAGAGACCCAGTACTTC	CASSLVGERGGKETQYF
TRBV14	TRBJ2-1	.	.	TGTGCCAGCAGCCAAGTGGAGGGAGTGGGCACCTACAATGAGCAGTTCTTC	CASSQVEGVGTYNEQFF
TRBV13	TRBJ1-2	.	.	TGTGCCAGCAGCTTAGGGATACAGGATATTAACTATGGCTACACCTTC	CASSLGIQDINYGYTF
TRBV19	TRBJ1-5	.	.	TGTGCCAGTAGTATAGACAGGGTCCCTTTTCAGCCCCAGCATTTT	CASSIDRVPFQPQHF
TRBV28	TRBJ2-5	.	TRBD1	TGTGCCAGCATTTCTAGACTACCGGGACAGGGCCAAGAGACCCAGTACTTC	CASISRLPGQGQETQYF
TRBV19	TRBJ1-4	.	TRBD1	TGTGCCAGTAGTATCGGACAGGGGACTGAAAAACTGTTTTTT	CASSIGQGTEKLFF
TRBV6-5	TRBJ2-7	.	TRBD2	TGTGCCAGCAGACTGGGACTAGCGGTGGGAAACGAGCAGTACTTC	CASRLGLAVGNEQYF
TRBV19	TRBJ2-7	.	.	TGTGCCAGTAGTATAGCTTTAGGGGGATACGAGCAGTACTTC	CASSIALGGYEQYF
TRBV11-2	TRBJ1-4	.	.	TGTGCCAGCAGCTTAGGTGGTCAGGGGTGGTCTGAAAAACTGTTTTTT	CASSLGGQGWSEKLFF
TRBV6-5	TRBJ1-1	.	TRBD1	TGTGCCAGCAGTTACTTCGGGACAGGGGCGACTGAAGCTTTCTTT	CASSYFGTGATEAFF
TRBV11-2	TRBJ1-3	.	.	TGTGCCAGCAGAGGGCTACAGGGTCCCTCTGGAAACACCATATATTTT	CASRGLQGPSGNTIYF
TRBV6-5	TRBJ2-7	few	.	TGTGCCAGCAGTTACCCCTCCGGAGCTACCTACGAGCAGTACTTC	CASSYPSGATYEQYF
TRBV5-1	TRBJ2-7	.	TRBD1	TGCGCCAGCAGCCCGGGTGGACAGGACTACGAGCAGTACTTC	CASSPGGQDYEQYF
TRBV6-5	TRBJ2-1	once	TRBD2	TGTACCAGCAGTACTAGCGGGGGGACACACGGGCAGTTCTTC	CTSSTSGGTHGQFF
TRBV9	TRBJ2-5	.	TRBD2	TGTGCCAGCAGCGTAGGACTAGCGGGGTTAGAGACCCAGTACTTC	CASSVGLAGLETQYF
TRBV2	TRBJ2-5	.	.	TGTGCCAGCAGGAGGCGGGACAGACCCCACTTC	CASRRRDRPHF
TRBV18	TRBJ1-3	once	.	TGTGCCAGCTCACCGAAAGGGGTCTCTGGAAACACCATATATTTT	CASSPKGVSGNTIYF
TRBV2	TRBJ2-3	.	TRBD1	TGTGCCAGCAGGGGATTTAGGGGGCCCCGCCCAGATACGCAGTATTTT	CASRGFRGPRPDTQYF
TRBV20-1	TRBJ1-1	.	TRBD1	TGCAGTGCTCGCCACAGGGGGGTAGCTTTCTTT	CSARHRGVAFF